Included here is one T cell receptor beta chain sequence, with context. Allocation to cohorts depended on clinical history reported by the participants. The ends lost 0 bases at V and 6 bases at J; junction bases unmatched: 9. In germline, CDR1 is SGHDT, CDR2 YYEEEE. The CDR3 is made up of 15 amino acids. Data came from immunoSEQ multiplex PCR; TCRdb stores just in-frame clones and leaves some out. The sample has some 260,000 clones, over 75% seen once; the top ten hold over 1.5%. This sample is part of a study of blood T cell repertoires in COVID-19. Sequencing was done on a sample of PBMCs or T cells enriched from blood (not recorded which). The origin of this receptor is a man in his forties who had recovered from COVID-19. The rearrangement links TRBV5-6 to TRBJ2-7, with 7 bases matching TRBD1. For the CDR3, the DNA is TGTGCCAGCAGCTTGGTAGGCAGGGGGAATTCCGAGCAGTACTTC. Translated: CASSLVGRGNSEQYF.